A single sample is the source of the 9 T cell receptor beta chains below, sequenced in a study of CD8 T cells in Susac syndrome. An input of roughly 0.45 to 1 ug of RNA was subjected to reverse transcription using random hexamers. MiXCR, applied by TCRdb to the immunoSEQ multiplex PCR reads, yields one record per CDR3 protein. The sample has approximately 200,000 distinct CDR3 sequences; around nine tenths are singletons. The sequencing input was CD8+ T cells from PBMCs. The receptor source for this set is a human donor with multiple sclerosis.

The rearrangement links TRBV2 to TRBJ2-7; TRBD2 agrees at 13 bases. With V trimmed by 8 bases and J by 7 bases, 8 bases remained unmatched. The CDR3 is made up of 14 amino acids. Per germline, CDR1 SNHLY and CDR2 FYNNEI. The CDR3 region is CASGTSGGAGEQYF. The CDR3 region has the DNA TGTGCCAGCGGAACTAGCGGGGGGGCCGGTGAGCAGTACTTC. The variable domain in full, completed from reference TRBV2 and TRBJ2-7, reads EPEVTQTPSHQVTQMGQEVILRCVPISNHLYFYWYRQILGQKVEFLVSFYNNEISEKSEIFDDQFSVERPDGSNFTLKIRSTKLEDSAMYFCASGTSGGAGEQYFGPGTRLTVT.

This rearrangement joins TRBV10-3 to TRBJ1-1, with 12 bases matching TRBD1. Germline V gene data show CDR1 as ENHRY and CDR2 as SYGVKD. The CDR3 contains 18 residues. V lost 4 bases to trimming and J lost 3 bases; unmatched junction nucleotides: 12. CDR3 in DNA: TGTGCCATCAGTGGGCCACCGGGACAGGGGGCACGAGACACTGAAGCTTTCTTT. This encodes CAISGPPGQGARDTEAFF.

This clonotype was seen just once. V usage is TRBV13 and J usage is TRBJ2-1; TRBD2 matches at 9 bases. Germline lookup yields CDR1 PRHDT and CDR2 FYEKMQ (reference sequence). CDR3 size: 13 residues. Trimming took 4 bases from V and 7 from J; bases not matched to a gene: 2. CDR3 protein: CASSSGLANEQFF. CDR3 in DNA: TGTGCCAGCAGCTCGGGACTAGCAAATGAGCAGTTCTTC.

The chain links TRBV15 to TRBJ1-2; no reliable D call. Germline V gives CDR1 LNHNV, CDR2 YYDKDF (reference sequence). The V end lost 1 base, the J end lost 6 bases, and 12 bases lay between the germline ends. This CDR3 spans 14 amino acids. The CDR3 protein is CATSRGGYPDGYTF. The CDR3 nucleotides read TGTGCCACCAGCAGAGGCGGCTACCCAGATGGCTACACCTTC.

This chain uses TRBV5-1 with TRBJ2-7; TRBD2 aligns across 8 bases. J was trimmed by 4 bases and V by 7 bases; bases with no gene match: 13. Per germline, CDR1 SGHRS and CDR2 YFSETQ. This CDR3 contains 15 residues. CDR3 amino acids: CASGPGAGAPYEQYF. CDR3 bases: TGCGCCAGCGGACCGGGAGCGGGGGCCCCTTACGAGCAGTACTTC.

The V gene is TRBV27, the J gene TRBJ1-1; D unclear. The CDR3 covers 13 residues. Germline CDR1 and CDR2: MNHEY and SMNVEV (reference sequence). Trimming took 3 bases from V and 7 from J, leaving 12 bases between them. The CDR3 region has the DNA TGTGCCAGCAGTTTGGTGATCGGAGTTGAAGCTTTCTTT. Translating it yields CASSLVIGVEAFF.

The chain employs TRBV5-1 and TRBJ2-7; 7 nucleotides agree with TRBD1. V was clipped by 1 base and J by 1 base; unmatched bases: 5. Germline CDR1 SGHRS, CDR2 YFSETQ. CDR3 length: 15 residues. In nucleotides, the CDR3 is TGCGCCAGCAGCTTGTGGACCAGGGGGTCCTACGAGCAGTACTTC. Translated: CASSLWTRGSYEQYF.

The chain combines TRBV2 with TRBJ1-2, with 7 positions matching TRBD1. Germline V lookup: CDR1 SNHLY, CDR2 FYNNEI. The CDR3 consists of 15 residues. Trimming at V came to 4 bases and at J to 1 base, leaving 6 bases not matched to a gene. CDR3 coding DNA: TGTGCCAGCAGTGGTGAGGGGGCGCATAACTATGGCTACACCTTC. Translating gives CASSGEGAHNYGYTF.

This rearrangement joins TRBV27 to TRBJ2-3; perhaps D is TRBD1 or TRBD2 (5 bases each). The V end was cut by 5 bases, the J end by 4 bases, with 13 bases between. The germline CDR1 and CDR2 sequences are MNHEY and SMNVEV (reference sequence). CDR3 length equals 14 residues. The CDR3 spells CASSPGTLADTQYF. The CDR3 bases are TGTGCCAGCAGTCCCGGGACCTTAGCAGATACGCAGTATTTT.